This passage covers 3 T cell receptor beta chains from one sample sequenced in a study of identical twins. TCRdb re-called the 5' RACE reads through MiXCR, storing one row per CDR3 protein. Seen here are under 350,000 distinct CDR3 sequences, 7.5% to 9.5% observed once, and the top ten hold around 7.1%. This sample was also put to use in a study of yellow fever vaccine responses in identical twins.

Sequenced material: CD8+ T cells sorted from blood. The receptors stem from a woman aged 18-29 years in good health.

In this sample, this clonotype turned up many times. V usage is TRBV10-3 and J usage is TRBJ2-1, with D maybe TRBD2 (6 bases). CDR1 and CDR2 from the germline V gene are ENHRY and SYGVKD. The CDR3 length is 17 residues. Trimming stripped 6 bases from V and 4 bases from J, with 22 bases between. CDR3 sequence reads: CAISGYSGRGSYNEQFF. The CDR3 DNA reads TGTGCCATCAGCGGTTATAGCGGAAGGGGATCTTACAATGAGCAGTTCTTC.

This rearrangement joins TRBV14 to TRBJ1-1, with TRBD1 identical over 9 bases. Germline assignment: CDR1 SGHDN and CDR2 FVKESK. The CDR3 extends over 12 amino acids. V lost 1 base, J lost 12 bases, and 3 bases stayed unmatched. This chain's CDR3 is CASSQGTGETFF. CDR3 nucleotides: TGTGCCAGCAGCCAAGGGACAGGGGAAACTTTCTTT.

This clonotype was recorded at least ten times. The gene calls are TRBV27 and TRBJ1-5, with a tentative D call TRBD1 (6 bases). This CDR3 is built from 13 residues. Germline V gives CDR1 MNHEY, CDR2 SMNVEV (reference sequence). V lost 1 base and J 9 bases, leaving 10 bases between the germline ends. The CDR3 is CASSLLQGAPQHF. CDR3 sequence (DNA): TGTGCCAGCAGTTTATTACAGGGCGCGCCCCAGCATTTT.